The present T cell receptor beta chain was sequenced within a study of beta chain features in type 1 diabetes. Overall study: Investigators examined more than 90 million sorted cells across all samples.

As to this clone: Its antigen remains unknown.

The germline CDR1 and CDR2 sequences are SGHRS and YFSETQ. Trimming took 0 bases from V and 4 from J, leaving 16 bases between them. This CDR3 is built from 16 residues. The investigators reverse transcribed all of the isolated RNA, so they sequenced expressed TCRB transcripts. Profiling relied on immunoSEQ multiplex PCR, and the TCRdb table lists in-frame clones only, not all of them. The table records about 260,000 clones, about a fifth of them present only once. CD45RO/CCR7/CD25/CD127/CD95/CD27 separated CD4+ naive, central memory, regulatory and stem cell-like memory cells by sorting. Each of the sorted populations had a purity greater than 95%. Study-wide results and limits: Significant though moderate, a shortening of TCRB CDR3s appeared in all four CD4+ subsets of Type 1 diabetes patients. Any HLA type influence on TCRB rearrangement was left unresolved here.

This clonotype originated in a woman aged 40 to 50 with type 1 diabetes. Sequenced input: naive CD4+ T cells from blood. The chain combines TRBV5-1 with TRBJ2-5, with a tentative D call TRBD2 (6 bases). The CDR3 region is CASSLETPSGGETQYF. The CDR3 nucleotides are TGCGCCAGCAGCTTGGAGACACCATCCGGGGGAGAGACCCAGTACTTC. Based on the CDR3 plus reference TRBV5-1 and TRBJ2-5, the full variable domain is KAGVTQTPRYLIKTRGQQVTLSCSPISGHRSVSWYQQTPGQGLQFLFEYFSETQRNKGNFPGRFSGRQFSNSRSEMNVSTLELGDSALYLCASSLETPSGGETQYFGPGTRLLVL.